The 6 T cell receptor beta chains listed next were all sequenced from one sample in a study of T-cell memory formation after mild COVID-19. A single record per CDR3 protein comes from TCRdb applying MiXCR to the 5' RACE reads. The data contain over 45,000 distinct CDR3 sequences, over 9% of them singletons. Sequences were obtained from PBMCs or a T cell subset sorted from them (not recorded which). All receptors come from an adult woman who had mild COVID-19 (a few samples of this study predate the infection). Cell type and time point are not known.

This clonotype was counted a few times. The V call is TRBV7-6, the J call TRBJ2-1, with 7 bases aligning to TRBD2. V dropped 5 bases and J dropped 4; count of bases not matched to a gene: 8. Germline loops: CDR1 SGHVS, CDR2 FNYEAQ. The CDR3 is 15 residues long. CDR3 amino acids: CASSPGGGRYNEQFF. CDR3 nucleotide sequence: TGTGCCAGCAGCCCGGGAGGCGGGAGATACAATGAGCAGTTCTTC.

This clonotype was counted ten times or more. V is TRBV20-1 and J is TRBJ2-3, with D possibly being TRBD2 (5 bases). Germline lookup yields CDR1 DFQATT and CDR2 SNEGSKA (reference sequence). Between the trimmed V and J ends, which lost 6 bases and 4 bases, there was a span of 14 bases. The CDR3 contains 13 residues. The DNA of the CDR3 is TGCAGTGCCATCAAACTAGGCCCAGATACGCAGTATTTT. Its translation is CSAIKLGPDTQYF.

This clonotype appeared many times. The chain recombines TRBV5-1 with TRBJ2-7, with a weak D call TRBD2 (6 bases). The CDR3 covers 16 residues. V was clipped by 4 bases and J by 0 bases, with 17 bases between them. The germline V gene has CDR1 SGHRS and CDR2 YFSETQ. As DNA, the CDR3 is TGCGCCAGCAGCCTGGAGGGGCTGGTCGGCTCCTACGAGCAGTACTTC. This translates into CASSLEGLVGSYEQYF.

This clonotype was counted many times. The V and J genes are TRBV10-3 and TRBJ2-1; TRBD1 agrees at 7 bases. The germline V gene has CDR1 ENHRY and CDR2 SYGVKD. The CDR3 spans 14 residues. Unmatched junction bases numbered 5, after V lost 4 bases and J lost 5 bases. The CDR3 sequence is CAISAKGADNEQFF. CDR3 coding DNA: TGTGCCATCAGTGCAAAGGGGGCGGACAATGAGCAGTTCTTC.

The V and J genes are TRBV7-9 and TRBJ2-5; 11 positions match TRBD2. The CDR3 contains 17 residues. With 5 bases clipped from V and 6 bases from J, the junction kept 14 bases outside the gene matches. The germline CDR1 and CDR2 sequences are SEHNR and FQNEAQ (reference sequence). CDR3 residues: CASSPGRLAGGKKTQYF. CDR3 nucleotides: TGTGCCAGCAGCCCAGGAAGGCTAGCGGGAGGTAAAAAGACCCAGTACTTC.

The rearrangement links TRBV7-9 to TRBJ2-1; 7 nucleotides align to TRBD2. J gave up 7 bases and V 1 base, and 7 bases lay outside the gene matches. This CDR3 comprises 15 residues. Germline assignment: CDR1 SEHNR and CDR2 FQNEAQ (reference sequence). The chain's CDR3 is CASSLGGLVLNEQFF. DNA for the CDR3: TGTGCCAGCAGCTTAGGTGGACTAGTTTTAAATGAGCAGTTCTTC. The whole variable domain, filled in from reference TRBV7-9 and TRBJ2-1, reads DTGVSQNPRHKITKRGQNVTFRCDPISEHNRLYWYRQTLGQGPEFLTYFQNEAQLEKSRLLSDRFSAERPKGSFSTLEIQRTEQGDSAMYLCASSLGGLVLNEQFFGPGTRLTVL.